This T cell receptor beta chain stems from a study of blood T cells in healthy people across ages. The CDR3 totals 18 residues. V lost 2 bases and J lost 5; bases outside the gene matches: 17. With a J-beta primer mix and a sample-barcoded 5' primer, a second PCR ran about 7 to 11 cycles. One entry per CDR3 protein, called by TCRdb with MiXCR from the 5' RACE reads. Found here are 780,000 or so distinct CDR3 sequences, approximately 60% of them singletons; the top ten hold around 25%. The chain links TRBV12-3 or TRBV12-4 to TRBJ1-2, with 7 bases lining up with TRBD1. Sequencing was done on a sample of blood. The receptor was isolated from a man aged 35 to 55 in good health. CDR3 sequence reads: CASSLKGRGQSSWYGYTF. For the CDR3, the DNA is TGTGCCAGCAGTTTAAAAGGCCGGGGACAGTCAAGTTGGTATGGCTACACCTTC.